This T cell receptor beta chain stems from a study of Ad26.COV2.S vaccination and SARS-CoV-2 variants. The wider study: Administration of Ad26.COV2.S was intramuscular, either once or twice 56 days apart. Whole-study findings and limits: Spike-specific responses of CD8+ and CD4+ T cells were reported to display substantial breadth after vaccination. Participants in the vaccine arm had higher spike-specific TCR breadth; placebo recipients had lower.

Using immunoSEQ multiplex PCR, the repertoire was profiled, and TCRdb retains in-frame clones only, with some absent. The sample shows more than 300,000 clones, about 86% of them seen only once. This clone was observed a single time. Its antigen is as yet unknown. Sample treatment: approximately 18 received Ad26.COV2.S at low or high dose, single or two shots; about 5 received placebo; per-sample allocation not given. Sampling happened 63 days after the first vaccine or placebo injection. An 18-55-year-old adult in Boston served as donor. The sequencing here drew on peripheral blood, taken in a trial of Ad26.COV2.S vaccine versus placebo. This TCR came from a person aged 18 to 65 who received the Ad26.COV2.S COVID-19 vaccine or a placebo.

CDR3 bases: TGCGCCAGCAGCCCGAGTTATAGCAATCAGCCCCAGCATTTT. Residues: CASSPSYSNQPQHF. The chain links TRBV10-2 to TRBJ1-5; no clear D. The V end was cut by 6 bases, the J end by 0 bases, with 9 bases between. Germline V gives CDR1 WSHSY, CDR2 SAAADI. The CDR3 is 14 residues long.